This T cell receptor beta chain came from a study of blood T cell repertoires in COVID-19. For the study at large: Acute and convalescent COVID-19 specimens originated in the United States, Italy and Spain. PBMCs, B-cell-depleted T cells, or T cells provided the cDNA or gDNA that made up the material.

Original methodology: It was from reference gene primer amplification that nucleated cell counts were estimated. Using immunoSEQ multiplex PCR, the repertoire was profiled, and TCRdb retains in-frame clones only, with some absent. V and J calls and clone size follow that table, whereas D and trimming were derived from the DNA. The sample lists 250,000 to 400,000 clones; about nine tenths were seen once. The CDR3 covers 17 residues. This TCR came from a man between 50 and 59 years old with active or convalescent COVID-19. Specimen: peripheral blood. The chain couples TRBV21-1 to TRBJ1-1. TRBV21-1 is annotated as a pseudogene. CDR3 sequence (DNA): TGTGCCAGCAGCAAAGGGAGTCAGTGCCCGAGAGACACTGAAGCTTTCTTT. Encoded protein: CASSKGSQCPRDTEAFF.